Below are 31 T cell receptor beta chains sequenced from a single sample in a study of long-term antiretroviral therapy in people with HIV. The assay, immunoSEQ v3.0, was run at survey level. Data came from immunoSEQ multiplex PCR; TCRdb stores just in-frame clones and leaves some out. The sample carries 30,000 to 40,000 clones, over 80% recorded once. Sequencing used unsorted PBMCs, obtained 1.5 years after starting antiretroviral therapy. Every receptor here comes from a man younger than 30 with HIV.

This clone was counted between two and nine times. Written as DNA, the CDR3 is TGTGCCAGTAGTATTAAGGGGTTTGGCTACACCTTC. It translates to CASSIKGFGYTF. This chain links TRBV19 with TRBJ1-2; tentative D call: TRBD1 (5 bases). Between the trimmed V and J ends, which lost 3 bases and 7 bases, there was a span of 9 bases. The CDR3 extends over 12 amino acids. Germline assignment: CDR1 LNHDA and CDR2 SQIVND (reference sequence).

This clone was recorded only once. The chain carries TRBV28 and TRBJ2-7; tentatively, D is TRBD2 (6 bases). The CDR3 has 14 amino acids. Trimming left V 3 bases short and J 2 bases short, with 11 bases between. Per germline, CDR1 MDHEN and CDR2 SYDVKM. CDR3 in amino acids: CASSLGGLTYEQYF. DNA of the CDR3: TGTGCCAGCAGTTTGGGGGGACTTACCTACGAGCAGTACTTC. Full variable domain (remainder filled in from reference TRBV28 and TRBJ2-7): DVKVTQSSRYLVKRTGEKVFLECVQDMDHENMFWYRQDPGLGLRLIYFSYDVKMKEKGDIPEGYSVSREKKERFSLILESASTNQTSMYLCASSLGGLTYEQYFGPGTRLTVT.

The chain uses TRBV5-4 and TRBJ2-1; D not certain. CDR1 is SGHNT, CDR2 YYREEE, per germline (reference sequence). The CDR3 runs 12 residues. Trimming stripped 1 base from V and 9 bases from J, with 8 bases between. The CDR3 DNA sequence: TGTGCCAGCAGCTTGAAGTGGGGTGAGCAGTTCTTC. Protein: CASSLKWGEQFF.

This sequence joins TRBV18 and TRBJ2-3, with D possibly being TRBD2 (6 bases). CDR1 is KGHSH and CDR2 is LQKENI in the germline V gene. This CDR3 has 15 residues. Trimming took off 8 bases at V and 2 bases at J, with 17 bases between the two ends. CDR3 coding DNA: TGTGCCAGCAGAAAAGGTAGCGGAACCACAGATACGCAGTATTTT. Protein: CASRKGSGTTDTQYF.

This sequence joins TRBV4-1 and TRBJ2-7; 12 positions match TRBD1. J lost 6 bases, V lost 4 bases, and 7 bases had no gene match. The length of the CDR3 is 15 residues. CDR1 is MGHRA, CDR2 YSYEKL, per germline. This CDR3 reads CASSPQGQGAGEQYF. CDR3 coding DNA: TGCGCCAGCAGCCCCCAGGGACAGGGGGCGGGCGAGCAGTACTTC.

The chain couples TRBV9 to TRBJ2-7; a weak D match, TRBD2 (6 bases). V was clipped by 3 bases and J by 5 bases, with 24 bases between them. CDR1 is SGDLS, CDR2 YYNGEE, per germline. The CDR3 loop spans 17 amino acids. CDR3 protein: CASSERAGTPILDEQYF. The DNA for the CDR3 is TGTGCCAGCAGCGAGAGAGCCGGGACTCCTATCCTAGACGAGCAGTACTTC.

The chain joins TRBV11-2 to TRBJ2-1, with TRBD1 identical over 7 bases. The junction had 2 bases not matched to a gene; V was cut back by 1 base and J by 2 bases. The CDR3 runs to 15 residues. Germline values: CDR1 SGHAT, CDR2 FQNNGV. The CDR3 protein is CASSLGQGAYNEQFF. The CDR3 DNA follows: TGTGCCAGCAGCTTAGGCCAGGGGGCCTACAATGAGCAGTTCTTC.

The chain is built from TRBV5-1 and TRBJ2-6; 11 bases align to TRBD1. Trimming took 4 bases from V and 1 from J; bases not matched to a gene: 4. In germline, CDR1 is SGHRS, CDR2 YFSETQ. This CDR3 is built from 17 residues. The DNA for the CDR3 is TGCGCCAGCAGCCCCGGACAGGGGGCGTCTGGGGCCAACGTCCTGACTTTC. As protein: CASSPGQGASGANVLTF.

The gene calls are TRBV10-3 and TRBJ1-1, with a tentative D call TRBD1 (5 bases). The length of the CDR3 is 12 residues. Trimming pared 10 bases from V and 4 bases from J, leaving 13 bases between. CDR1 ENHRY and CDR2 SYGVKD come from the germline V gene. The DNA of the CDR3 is TGTGCCAGCCGGGGACCCGCCACTGAAGCTTTCTTT. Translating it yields CASRGPATEAFF.

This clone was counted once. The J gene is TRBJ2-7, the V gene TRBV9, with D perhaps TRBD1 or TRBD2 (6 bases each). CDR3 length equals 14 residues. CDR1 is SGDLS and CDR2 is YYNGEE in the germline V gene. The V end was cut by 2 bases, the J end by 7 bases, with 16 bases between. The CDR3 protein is CASSVSGGRREQYF. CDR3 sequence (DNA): TGTGCCAGCAGCGTCTCTGGGGGGCGAAGGGAGCAGTACTTC. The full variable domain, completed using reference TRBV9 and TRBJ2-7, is DSGVTQTPKHLITATGQRVTLRCSPRSGDLSVYWYQQSLDQGLQFLIQYYNGEERAKGNILERFSAQQFPDLHSELNLSSLELGDSALYFCASSVSGGRREQYFGPGTRLTVT.

CDR3 nucleotides: TGCGCCAGCAGATTAAGCGGGAGGGCCGAAGATACGCAGTATTTT. Translating it yields CASRLSGRAEDTQYF. The chain joins TRBV5-1 to TRBJ2-3; 10 bases agree with TRBD2. Trimming cost V 5 bases and J 5 bases; bases outside gene matches: 8. This CDR3 has 15 residues. The germline V gene has CDR1 SGHRS and CDR2 YFSETQ.

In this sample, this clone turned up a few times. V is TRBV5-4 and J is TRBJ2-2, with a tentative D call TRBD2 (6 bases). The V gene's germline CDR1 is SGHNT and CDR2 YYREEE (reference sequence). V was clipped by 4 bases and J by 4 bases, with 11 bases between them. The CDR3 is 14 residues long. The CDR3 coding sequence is TGTGCCAGCAGCCCTGGACTACTCACCGGGGAGCTGTTTTTT. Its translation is CASSPGLLTGELFF.

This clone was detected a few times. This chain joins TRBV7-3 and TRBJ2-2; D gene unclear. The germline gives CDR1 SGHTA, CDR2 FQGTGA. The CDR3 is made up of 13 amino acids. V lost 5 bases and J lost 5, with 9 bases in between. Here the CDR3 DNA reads TGTGCCAGCAGCCCCTGGGGTACCGGGGAGCTGTTTTTT. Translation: CASSPWGTGELFF.

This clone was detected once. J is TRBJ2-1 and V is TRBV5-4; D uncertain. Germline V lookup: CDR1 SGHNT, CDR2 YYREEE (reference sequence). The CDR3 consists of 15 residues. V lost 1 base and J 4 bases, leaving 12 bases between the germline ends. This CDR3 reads CASSLLAPDYNEQFF. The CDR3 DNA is TGTGCCAGCAGCTTGCTCGCGCCAGATTACAATGAGCAGTTCTTC. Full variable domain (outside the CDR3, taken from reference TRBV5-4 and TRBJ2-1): ETGVTQSPTHLIKTRGQQVTLRCSSQSGHNTVSWYQQALGQGPQFIFQYYREEENGRGNFPPRFSGLQFPNYSSELNVNALELDDSALYLCASSLLAPDYNEQFFGPGTRLTVL.

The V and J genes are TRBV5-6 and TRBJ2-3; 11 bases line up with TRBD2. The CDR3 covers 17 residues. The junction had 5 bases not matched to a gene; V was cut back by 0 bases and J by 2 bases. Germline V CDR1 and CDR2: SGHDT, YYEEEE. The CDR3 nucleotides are TGTGCCAGCAGCTTGGTGGGACTAGCGGAACTCACAGATACGCAGTATTTT. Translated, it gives CASSLVGLAELTDTQYF.

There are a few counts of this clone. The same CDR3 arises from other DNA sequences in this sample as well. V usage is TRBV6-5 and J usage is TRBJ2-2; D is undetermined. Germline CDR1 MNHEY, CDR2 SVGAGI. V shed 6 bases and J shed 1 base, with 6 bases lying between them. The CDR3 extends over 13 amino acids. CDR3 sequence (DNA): TGTGCCAGCAGCTACCAGAACACCGGGGAGCTGTTTTTT. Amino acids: CASSYQNTGELFF.

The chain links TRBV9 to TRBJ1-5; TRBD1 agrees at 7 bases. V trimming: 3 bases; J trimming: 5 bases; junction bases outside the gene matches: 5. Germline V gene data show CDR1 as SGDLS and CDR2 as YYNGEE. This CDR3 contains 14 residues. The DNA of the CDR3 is TGTGCCAGCAGCGGACGGGACAGCTATCAGCCCCAGCATTTT. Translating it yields CASSGRDSYQPQHF. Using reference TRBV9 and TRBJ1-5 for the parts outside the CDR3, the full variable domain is DSGVTQTPKHLITATGQRVTLRCSPRSGDLSVYWYQQSLDQGLQFLIQYYNGEERAKGNILERFSAQQFPDLHSELNLSSLELGDSALYFCASSGRDSYQPQHFGDGTRLSIL.

CDR3 bases: TGTGCCAGCAGTTTCTCGGGCACAGATACGCAGTATTTT. Its protein is CASSFSGTDTQYF. The chain carries TRBV28 and TRBJ2-3; D is undetermined. V was shortened by 3 bases and J by 1 base, with 5 bases between the two germline ends. The germline gives CDR1 MDHEN, CDR2 SYDVKM. The CDR3 consists of 13 residues.

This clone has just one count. DNA for the CDR3: TGCAGCGGTTTCAGGGAGACCCAGTACTTC. It translates to CSGFRETQYF. The chain links TRBV29-1 to TRBJ2-5, with D uncertain. CDR3 length equals 10 residues. Per the germline V gene, CDR1 is SQVTM and CDR2 is ANQGSEA. V lost 7 bases to trimming and J lost 5 bases, with 8 bases between them.

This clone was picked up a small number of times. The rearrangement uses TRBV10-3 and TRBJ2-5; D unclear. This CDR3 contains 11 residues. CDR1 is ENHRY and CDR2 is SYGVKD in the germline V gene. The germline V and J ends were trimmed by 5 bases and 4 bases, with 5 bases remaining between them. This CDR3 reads CAISPGETQYF. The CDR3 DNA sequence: TGTGCCATCAGTCCCGGAGAGACCCAGTACTTC.

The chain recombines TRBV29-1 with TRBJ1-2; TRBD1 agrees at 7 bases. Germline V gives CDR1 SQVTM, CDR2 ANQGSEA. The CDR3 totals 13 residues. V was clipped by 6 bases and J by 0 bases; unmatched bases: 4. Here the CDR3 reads CSVQGGANYGYTF. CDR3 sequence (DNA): TGCAGCGTCCAGGGGGGGGCTAACTATGGCTACACCTTC. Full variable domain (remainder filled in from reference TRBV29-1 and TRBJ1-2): SAVISQKPSRDICQRGTSLTIQCQVDSQVTMMFWYRQQPGQSLTLIATANQGSEATYESGFVIDKFPISRPNLTFSTLTVSNMSPEDSSIYLCSVQGGANYGYTFGSGTRLTVV.

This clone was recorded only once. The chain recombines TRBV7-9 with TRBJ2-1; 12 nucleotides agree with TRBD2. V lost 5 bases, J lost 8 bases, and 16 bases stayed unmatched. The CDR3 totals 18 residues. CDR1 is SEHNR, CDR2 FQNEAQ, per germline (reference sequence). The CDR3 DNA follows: TGTGCCAGCAGCCTCTCGACTAGCGGGAGCCACCCAGCCCATGAGCAGTTCTTC. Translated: CASSLSTSGSHPAHEQFF.

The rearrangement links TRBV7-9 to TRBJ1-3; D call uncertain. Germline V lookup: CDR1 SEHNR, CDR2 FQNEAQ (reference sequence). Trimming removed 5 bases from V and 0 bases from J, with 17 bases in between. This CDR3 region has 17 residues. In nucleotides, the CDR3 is TGTGCCAGCAGCCCAGCGGCAGGTTTTACCTCTGGAAACACCATATATTTT. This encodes CASSPAAGFTSGNTIYF.

DNA of the CDR3: TGTGCCAGTAGTATAGGTGGTAGGGGCGGGGGTAATGAGCAGTTCTTC. Protein product: CASSIGGRGGGNEQFF. The V call is TRBV19, the J call TRBJ2-1; 7 bases match TRBD2. Germline CDR1 and CDR2: LNHDA and SQIVND (reference sequence). This CDR3 comprises 16 residues. The V gene end was trimmed by 1 base and the J gene end by 7 bases; junction bases not matched to a gene: 10.

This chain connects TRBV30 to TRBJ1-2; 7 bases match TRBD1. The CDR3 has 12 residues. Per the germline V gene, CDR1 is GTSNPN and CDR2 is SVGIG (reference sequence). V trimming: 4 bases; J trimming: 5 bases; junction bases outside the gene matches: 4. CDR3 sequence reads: CAWTGGWYGYTF. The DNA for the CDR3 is TGTGCCTGGACAGGGGGTTGGTATGGCTACACCTTC.

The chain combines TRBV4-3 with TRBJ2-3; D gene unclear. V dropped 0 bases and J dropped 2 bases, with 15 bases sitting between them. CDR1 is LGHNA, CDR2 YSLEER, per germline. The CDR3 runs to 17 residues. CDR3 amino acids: CASSQEFAGRTTDTQYF. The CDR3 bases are TGCGCCAGCAGCCAAGAGTTCGCAGGCCGCACCACAGATACGCAGTATTTT.

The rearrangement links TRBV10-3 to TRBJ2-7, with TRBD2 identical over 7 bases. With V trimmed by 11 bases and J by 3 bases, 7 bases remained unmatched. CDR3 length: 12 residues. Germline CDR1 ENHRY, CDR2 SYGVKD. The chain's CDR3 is CASRGDYYEQYF. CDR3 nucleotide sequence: TGTGCCTCCCGCGGGGACTACTACGAGCAGTACTTC.

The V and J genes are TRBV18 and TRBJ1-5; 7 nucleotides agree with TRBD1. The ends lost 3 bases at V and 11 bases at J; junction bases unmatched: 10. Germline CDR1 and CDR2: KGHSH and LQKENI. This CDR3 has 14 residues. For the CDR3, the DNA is TGTGCCAGCTCACCCGACAGGGCTGGTAAGGCCCAGCATTTT. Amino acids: CASSPDRAGKAQHF.

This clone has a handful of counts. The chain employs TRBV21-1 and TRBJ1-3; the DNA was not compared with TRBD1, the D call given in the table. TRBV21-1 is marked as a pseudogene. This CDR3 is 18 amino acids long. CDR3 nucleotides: TGTGCCAGCAGCAAAGTGTCCTCAGGGCAGGGCCGTGGAAACACCATATATTTT. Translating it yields CASSKVSSGQGRGNTIYF.

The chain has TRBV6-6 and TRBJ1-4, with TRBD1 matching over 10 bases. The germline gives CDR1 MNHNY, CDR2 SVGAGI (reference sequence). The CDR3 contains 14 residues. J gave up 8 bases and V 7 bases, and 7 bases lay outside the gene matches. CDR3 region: CASTSGTGDEKLFF. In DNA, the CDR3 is TGTGCCAGCACCTCCGGGACAGGGGACGAAAAACTGTTTTTT.

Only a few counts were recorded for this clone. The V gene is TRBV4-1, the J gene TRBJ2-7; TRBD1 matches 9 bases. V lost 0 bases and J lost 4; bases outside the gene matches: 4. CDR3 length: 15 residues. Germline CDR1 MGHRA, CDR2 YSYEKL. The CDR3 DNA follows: TGCGCCAGCAGCCAAGAGGGGACAGGGAGTTACGAGCAGTACTTC. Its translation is CASSQEGTGSYEQYF.